This is a list of T cell receptor beta chains from one sample in a study of blood T cell repertoires in COVID-19. The assay was immunoSEQ multiplex PCR, and TCRdb's table has in-frame clones only and misses some. This sample has about 290,000 clones, with about 85% found just once. The sample consisted of peripheral blood. These receptors all come from a woman between 45 and 65 years old with active or convalescent COVID-19. Both conserved end residues are part of each CDR3. Fields, in order: CDR3 length, D gene, V gene, clone size, J gene, CDR3 protein, CDR3 DNA. D genes are given only for firm matches. Clone size is not always given. Where it is, it says once, few, many or a class for expanded clones.

length: 14
D: .
V: TRBV6-5
size: once
J: TRBJ1-1
CDR3: CASSPRGWDTEAFF
DNA: TGTGCCAGCAGTCCTAGGGGGTGGGACACTGAAGCTTTCTTT

length: 13
D: .
V: TRBV5-8
size: .
J: TRBJ1-4
CDR3: CASNRQTNEKLFF
DNA: TGTGCCAGCAACAGACAGACTAATGAAAAACTGTTTTTT

length: 13
D: .
V: TRBV30
size: .
J: TRBJ2-2
CDR3: CAWRTGISGELFF
DNA: TGTGCCTGGAGGACAGGTATCTCCGGGGAGCTGTTTTTT

length: 16
D: TRBD1
V: TRBV19
size: .
J: TRBJ1-1
CDR3: CASSPQGQGRDTEAFF
DNA: TGTGCCAGTAGCCCCCAGGGACAGGGTCGGGACACTGAAGCTTTCTTT

length: 15
D: .
V: TRBV2
size: .
J: TRBJ2-1
CDR3: CASSETIQEDNEQFF
DNA: TGTGCCAGCAGTGAAACGATTCAGGAGGACAATGAGCAGTTCTTC

length: 13
D: TRBD1
V: TRBV19
size: .
J: TRBJ1-5
CDR3: CASAGTGNQPQHF
DNA: TGTGCCAGTGCCGGGACAGGCAATCAGCCCCAGCATTTT

length: 15
D: .
V: TRBV11-3
size: .
J: TRBJ2-7
CDR3: CASSLRSSDYYEQYF
DNA: TGTGCCAGCAGCTTACGGTCTAGCGATTACTACGAGCAGTACTTC

length: 11
D: .
V: TRBV28
size: .
J: TRBJ1-1
CDR3: CASSRYTEAFF
DNA: TGTGCCAGCAGTCGGTACACTGAAGCTTTCTTT

length: 16
D: TRBD2
V: TRBV4-1
size: .
J: TRBJ2-2
CDR3: CASSPPGLVNTGELFF
DNA: TGCGCCAGCAGCCCACCAGGACTAGTAAACACCGGGGAGCTGTTTTTT

length: 20
D: .
V: TRBV2
size: .
J: TRBJ2-3
CDR3: CASSDSASPSRLSSTDTQYF
DNA: TGTGCCAGCAGTGATTCGGCTAGTCCTTCCCGTTTAAGTAGCACAGATACGCAGTATTTT

length: 15
D: .
V: TRBV10-3
size: .
J: TRBJ1-1
CDR3: CAISDISGPNTEAFF
DNA: TGTGCCATCAGTGATATATCAGGCCCGAACACTGAAGCTTTCTTT

length: 12
D: TRBD1
V: TRBV29-1
size: .
J: TRBJ1-2
CDR3: CSVWDRETGYTF
DNA: TGCAGCGTTTGGGACAGGGAGACGGGCTACACCTTC

length: 14
D: .
V: TRBV5-6
size: .
J: TRBJ2-1
CDR3: CASSYDRHYNEQFF
DNA: TGTGCCAGCAGTTATGACAGACATTACAATGAGCAGTTCTTC

length: 18
D: TRBD1
V: TRBV6-6
size: once
J: TRBJ2-7
CDR3: CASSLRDRGPGGSYEQYF
DNA: TGTGCCAGCAGTCTTAGGGACAGGGGGCCCGGGGGGAGCTACGAGCAGTACTTC

length: 14
D: .
V: TRBV6-1
size: .
J: TRBJ2-7
CDR3: CASSEGMELYEQYF
DNA: TGTGCCAGCAGTGAAGGGATGGAGCTCTACGAGCAGTACTTC

length: 14
D: .
V: TRBV7-9
size: .
J: TRBJ2-5
CDR3: CASSLRSLQETQYF
DNA: TGTGCCAGCAGCTTAAGGAGCCTCCAAGAGACCCAGTACTTC

length: 18
D: TRBD1
V: TRBV5-4
size: .
J: TRBJ2-1
CDR3: CASSLGLTGGVSYNEQFF
DNA: TGTGCCAGCAGCTTGGGATTGACAGGGGGCGTTTCATACAATGAGCAGTTCTTC

length: 15
D: .
V: TRBV5-1
size: .
J: TRBJ2-3
CDR3: CASSLGGADTDTQYF
DNA: TGCGCCAGCAGCTTAGGAGGGGCAGACACAGATACGCAGTATTTT

length: 13
D: .
V: TRBV7-9
size: .
J: TRBJ2-2
CDR3: CASSLDGTGELFF
DNA: TGTGCCAGCAGCTTAGACGGCACCGGGGAGCTGTTTTTT

length: 15
D: .
V: TRBV5-6
size: .
J: TRBJ2-2
CDR3: CASSLTGSNTGELFF
DNA: TGTGCCAGCAGCTTGACAGGGTCGAACACCGGGGAGCTGTTTTTT

length: 15
D: .
V: TRBV5-6
size: .
J: TRBJ2-3
CDR3: CASSSLLGKTDTQYF
DNA: TGTGCCAGCAGCTCCCTGCTAGGAAAAACAGATACGCAGTATTTT

length: 11
D: .
V: TRBV2
size: .
J: TRBJ2-7
CDR3: CASSFDSPSYF
DNA: TGTGCCAGCAGTTTCGACAGTCCATCGTACTTC

length: 16
D: TRBD2
V: TRBV6-1
size: .
J: TRBJ2-1
CDR3: CASSEELAGVYNEQFF
DNA: TGTGCCAGCAGTGAAGAACTAGCGGGAGTATACAATGAGCAGTTCTTC

length: 15
D: .
V: TRBV6-6
size: .
J: TRBJ1-2
CDR3: CASSYSRGYDYGYTF
DNA: TGTGCCAGCAGTTACTCCCGGGGGTACGACTATGGCTACACCTTC

length: 14
D: .
V: TRBV27
size: .
J: TRBJ1-6
CDR3: CASSLRGYNSPLHF
DNA: TGTGCCAGCAGTTTGCGAGGGTATAATTCACCCCTCCACTTT

length: 12
D: .
V: TRBV2
size: .
J: TRBJ2-7
CDR3: CASSAQSYEQYF
DNA: TGTGCCAGCAGTGCTCAGTCATACGAGCAGTACTTC

length: 14
D: .
V: TRBV12-1
size: .
J: TRBJ2-7
CDR3: CASSSGLESYEQYF
DNA: TGTGCCAGCAGCTCGGGACTAGAGAGCTACGAGCAGTACTTC

length: 13
D: .
V: TRBV9
size: .
J: TRBJ1-2
CDR3: CASSAGLLEGYTF
DNA: TGTGCCAGCAGCGCGGGACTCTTGGAAGGCTACACCTTC

length: 15
D: TRBD1
V: TRBV27
size: few
J: TRBJ1-6
CDR3: CASSLRTGFNSPLHF
DNA: TGTGCCAGCAGTTTACGGACAGGGTTCAATTCACCCCTCCACTTT

length: 19
D: TRBD1
V: TRBV7-8
size: .
J: TRBJ1-5
CDR3: CASSLSSGGVGVGNQPQHF
DNA: TGTGCCAGCAGCTTAAGTTCAGGGGGCGTAGGAGTTGGCAATCAGCCCCAGCATTTT

length: 14
D: .
V: TRBV3-1/TRBV3-2
size: .
J: TRBJ2-1
CDR3: CASSPTLLSNEQFF
DNA: TGTGCCAGCAGCCCTACCCTTTTGAGTAATGAGCAGTTCTTC

length: 17
D: TRBD2
V: TRBV7-6
size: .
J: TRBJ2-3
CDR3: CASSLGGGSGTTDTQYF
DNA: TGTGCCAGCAGCTTAGGGGGGGGTAGCGGGACCACAGATACGCAGTATTTT

length: 15
D: TRBD2
V: TRBV5-1
size: .
J: TRBJ2-1
CDR3: CASSPRTSGIAEQFF
DNA: TGCGCCAGCAGCCCACGGACTAGCGGGATTGCTGAGCAGTTCTTC

length: 14
D: .
V: TRBV20-1
size: .
J: TRBJ1-6
CDR3: CSASPSGHNSPLHF
DNA: TGCAGTGCTAGTCCATCGGGACACAATTCACCCCTCCACTTT

length: 14
D: .
V: TRBV29-1
size: .
J: TRBJ2-1
CDR3: CSAQGGKRINEQFF
DNA: TGCAGCGCCCAGGGCGGGAAGCGAATCAATGAGCAGTTCTTC

length: 16
D: .
V: TRBV2
size: .
J: TRBJ1-3
CDR3: CASSEQAASSGNTIYF
DNA: TGTGCCAGCAGTGAGCAAGCAGCGAGCTCTGGAAACACCATATATTTT

length: 16
D: .
V: TRBV28
size: .
J: TRBJ1-3
CDR3: CASSLLALSSGNTIYF
DNA: TGTGCCAGCAGTTTATTAGCGTTGAGCTCTGGAAACACCATATATTTT

length: 13
D: TRBD1
V: TRBV12-3/TRBV12-4
size: .
J: TRBJ1-2
CDR3: CASSSGQGYGYTF
DNA: TGTGCCAGCAGTTCGGGACAGGGGTATGGCTACACCTTC

length: 15
D: .
V: TRBV4-2
size: .
J: TRBJ2-5
CDR3: CASSQGGGVPKTQYF
DNA: TGTGCCAGCAGCCAAGGTGGCGGGGTGCCGAAGACCCAGTACTTC